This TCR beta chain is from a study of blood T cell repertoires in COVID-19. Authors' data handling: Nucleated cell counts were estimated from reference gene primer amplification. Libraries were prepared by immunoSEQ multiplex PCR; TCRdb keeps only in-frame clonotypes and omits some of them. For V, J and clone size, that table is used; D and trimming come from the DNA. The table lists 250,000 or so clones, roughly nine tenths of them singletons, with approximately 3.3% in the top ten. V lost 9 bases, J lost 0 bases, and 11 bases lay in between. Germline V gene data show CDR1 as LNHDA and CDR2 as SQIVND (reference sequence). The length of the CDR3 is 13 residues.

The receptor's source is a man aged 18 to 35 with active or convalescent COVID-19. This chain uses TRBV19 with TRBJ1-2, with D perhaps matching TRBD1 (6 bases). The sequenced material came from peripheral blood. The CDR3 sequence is CASLQGTNYGYTF. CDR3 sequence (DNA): TGTGCCAGCTTACAGGGTACTAACTATGGCTACACCTTC.